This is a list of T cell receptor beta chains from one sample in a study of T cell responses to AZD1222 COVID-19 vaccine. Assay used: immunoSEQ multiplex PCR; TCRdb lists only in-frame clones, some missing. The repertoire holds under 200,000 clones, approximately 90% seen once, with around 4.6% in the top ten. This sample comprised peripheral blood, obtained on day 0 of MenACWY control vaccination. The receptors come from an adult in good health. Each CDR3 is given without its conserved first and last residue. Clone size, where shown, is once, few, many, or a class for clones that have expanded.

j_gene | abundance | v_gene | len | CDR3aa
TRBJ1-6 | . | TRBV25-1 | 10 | ASSEWPGPLH
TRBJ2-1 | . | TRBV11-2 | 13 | ASSLEGRSYNEQF
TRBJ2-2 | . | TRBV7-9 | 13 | ASSLRGANTGELF
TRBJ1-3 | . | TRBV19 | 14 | ASTNPGHNSGNTIY
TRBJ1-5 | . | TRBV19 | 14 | ASRGRGAGGNQPQH
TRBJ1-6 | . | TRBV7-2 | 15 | ASSSSQPGKGNSPLH
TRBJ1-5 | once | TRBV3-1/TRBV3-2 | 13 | ASSQDVGSNQPQH
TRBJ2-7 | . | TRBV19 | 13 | ASSAERGRAYEQY
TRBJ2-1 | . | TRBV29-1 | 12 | SVEGFRTYNEQF
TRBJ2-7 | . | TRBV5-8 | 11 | ASSLRDSYEQY
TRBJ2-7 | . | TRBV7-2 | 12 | ASSLVPSSYEQY
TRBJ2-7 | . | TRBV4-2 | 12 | ASSQRIAGNEQY
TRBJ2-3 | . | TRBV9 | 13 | ASSVLSSSTDTQY
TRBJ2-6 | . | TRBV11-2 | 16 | ASSLEGTGGSGANVLT
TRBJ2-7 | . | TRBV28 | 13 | ASISVAGFGYEQY
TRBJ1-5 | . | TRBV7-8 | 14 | ASSLDPARRNQPQH
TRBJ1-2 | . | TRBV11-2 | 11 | ASRQGTDYGYT
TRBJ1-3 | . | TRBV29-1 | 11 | SVRTGSGNTIY
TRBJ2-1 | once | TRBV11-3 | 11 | ASSFSGYNEQF
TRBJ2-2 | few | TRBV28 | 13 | ASRTPGHNTGELF
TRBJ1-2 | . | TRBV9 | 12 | ASSVDSGNYGYT
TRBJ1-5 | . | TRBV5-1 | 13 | ASSLMSGSNQPQH
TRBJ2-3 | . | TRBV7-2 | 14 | ASSLGGTGWTDTQY
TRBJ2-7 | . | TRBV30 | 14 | AWTPGGTSGTYEQY
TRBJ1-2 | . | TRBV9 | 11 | ASLGSQSYGYT
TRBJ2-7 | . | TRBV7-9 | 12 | ASSPRDLTHEQY
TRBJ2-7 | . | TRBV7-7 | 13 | ASSSGLAGAYEQY
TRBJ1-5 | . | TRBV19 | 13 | ASSIRAISNQPQH
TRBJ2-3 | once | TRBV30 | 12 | AWSVGVRTDTQY
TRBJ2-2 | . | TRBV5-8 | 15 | ASSPVGGARGTGELF
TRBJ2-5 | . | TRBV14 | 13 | ASSQGLGKVETQY
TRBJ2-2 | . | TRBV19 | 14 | ASSIVAGAYTGELF
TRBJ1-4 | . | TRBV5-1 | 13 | ASSSRRGTNEKLF
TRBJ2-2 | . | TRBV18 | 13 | ASSPSPIGFGELF
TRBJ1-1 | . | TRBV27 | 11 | ASSFFDNTEAF
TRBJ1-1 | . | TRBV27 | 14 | ASSTTTGAKTTEAF
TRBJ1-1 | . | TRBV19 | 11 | ASEDRGWTEAF
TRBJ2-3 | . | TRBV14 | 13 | ASSPPGRSTDTQY
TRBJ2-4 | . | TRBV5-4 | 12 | ASSLDVTGDIQY
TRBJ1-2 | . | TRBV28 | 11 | ASSPYRYYGYT
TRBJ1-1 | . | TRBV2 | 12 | ASIIGGQNTEAF
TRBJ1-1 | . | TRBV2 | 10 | ASRRGGAEAF
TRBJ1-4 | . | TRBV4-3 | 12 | ASSHEQGRKKLF
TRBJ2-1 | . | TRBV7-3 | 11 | ASSLTPWIEQF
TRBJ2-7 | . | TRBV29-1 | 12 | SVASEGQGAEQY
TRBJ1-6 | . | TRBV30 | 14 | AWSVGLGTENSPLH
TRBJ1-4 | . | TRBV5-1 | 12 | ASSFGDAKGKLF
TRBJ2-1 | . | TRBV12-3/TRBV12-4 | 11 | ASSQGALDEQF
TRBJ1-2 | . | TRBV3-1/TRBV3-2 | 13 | ASSQRGQGAEGYT